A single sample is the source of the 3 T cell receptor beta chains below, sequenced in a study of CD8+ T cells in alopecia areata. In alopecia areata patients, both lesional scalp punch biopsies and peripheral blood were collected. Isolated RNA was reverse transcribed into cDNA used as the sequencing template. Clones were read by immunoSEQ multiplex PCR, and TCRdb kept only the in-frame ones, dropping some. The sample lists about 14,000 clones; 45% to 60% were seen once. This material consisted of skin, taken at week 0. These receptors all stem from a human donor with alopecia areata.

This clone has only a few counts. This chain's CDR3 is CASSLGIRTGNSPLHF. The CDR3 DNA sequence: TGTGCCAGCAGCTTAGGGATCCGGACAGGCAATTCACCCCTCCACTTT. The chain uses TRBV11-2 and TRBJ1-6; 7 bases fit TRBD1. The germline V gene encodes CDR1 SGHAT and CDR2 FQNNGV. The CDR3 sequence is 16 residues long. J lost 7 bases, V lost 1 base, and 7 bases had no gene match.

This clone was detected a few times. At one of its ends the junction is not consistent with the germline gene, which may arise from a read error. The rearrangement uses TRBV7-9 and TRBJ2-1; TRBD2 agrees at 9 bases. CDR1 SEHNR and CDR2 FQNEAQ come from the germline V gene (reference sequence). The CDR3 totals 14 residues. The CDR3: CASSIAGAYNEQFF. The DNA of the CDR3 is TGTGCCAGCAGCATAGCGGGGGCTTACAATGAGCAGTTCTTC.

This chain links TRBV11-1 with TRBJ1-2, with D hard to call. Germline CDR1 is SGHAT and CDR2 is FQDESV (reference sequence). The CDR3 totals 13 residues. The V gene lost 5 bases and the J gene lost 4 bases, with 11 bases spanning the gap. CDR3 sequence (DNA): TGTGCCAGCAGCCAGGACGGACGCTATGGCTACACCTTC. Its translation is CASSQDGRYGYTF. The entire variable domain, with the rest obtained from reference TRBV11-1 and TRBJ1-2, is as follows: EAEVAQSPRYKITEKSQAVAFWCDPISGHATLYWYRQILGQGPELLVQFQDESVVDDSQLPKDRFSAERLKGVDSTLKIQPAELGDSAMYLCASSQDGRYGYTFGSGTRLTVV.